What follows describes a single T cell receptor (beta chain). The target antigen is unknown. The data belong to a study of shared clonotypes between healthy human individuals. General study points: Clonotypes that were shared across a handful of donors made up approximately 5% of naive CD4 clonotypes. The study generally estimated greater richness for naive than memory subsets.

Naive CD8 cells lacked CD45RO and underwent positive selection for CCR7, leaving out terminally differentiated effector memory CD45RA+ cells. Germline V gene data show CDR1 as SEHNR and CDR2 as FQNEAQ (reference sequence). Trimming cost V 7 bases and J 3 bases; bases outside gene matches: 9. The CDR3 runs 14 residues. A deep-level run was used for the assay. Sequenced by immunoSEQ multiplex PCR; TCRdb stores in-frame clones only, minus some. The repertoire holds roughly 570,000 clones, 95% to 98% seen once, with 0.3% in the top ten. Material for sequencing was naive CD8+ T cells sorted from blood. The origin of this receptor is a man aged 30-40 years in good health. The chain carries TRBV7-9 and TRBJ2-7, with TRBD1 identical over 7 bases. The CDR3 DNA is TGTGCCAGCACGCGGCAGGGACAGATCTACGAGCAGTACTTC. The encoded protein is CASTRQGQIYEQYF. The whole variable domain, filled in from reference TRBV7-9 and TRBJ2-7, reads DTGVSQNPRHKITKRGQNVTFRCDPISEHNRLYWYRQTLGQGPEFLTYFQNEAQLEKSRLLSDRFSAERPKGSFSTLEIQRTEQGDSAMYLCASTRQGQIYEQYFGPGTRLTVT.